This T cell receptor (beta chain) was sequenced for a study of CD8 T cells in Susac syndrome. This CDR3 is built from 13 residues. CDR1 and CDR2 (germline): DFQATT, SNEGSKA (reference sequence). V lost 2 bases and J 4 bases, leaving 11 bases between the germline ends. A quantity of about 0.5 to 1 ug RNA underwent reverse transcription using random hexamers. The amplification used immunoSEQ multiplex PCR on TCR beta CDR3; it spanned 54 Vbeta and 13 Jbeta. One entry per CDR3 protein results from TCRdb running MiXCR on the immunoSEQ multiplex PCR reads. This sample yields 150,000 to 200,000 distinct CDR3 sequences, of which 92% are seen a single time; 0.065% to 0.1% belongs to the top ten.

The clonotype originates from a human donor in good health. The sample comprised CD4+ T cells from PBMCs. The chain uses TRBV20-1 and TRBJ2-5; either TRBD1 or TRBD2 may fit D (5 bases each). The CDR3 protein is CSARSGSPETQYF. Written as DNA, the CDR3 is TGCAGTGCTAGATCAGGGAGCCCAGAGACCCAGTACTTC.